This T cell receptor beta chain was identified in a study of cytomegalovirus exposure and HLA in healthy donors. Points from the study as a whole: Roughly uniform sequencing depth across donors was assumed, possibly incorrectly. It is likely that the observed cluster of highly shared sequence variants was a sequencing artifact. The study dropped some indistinguishable V segments, TRBV6-2 and TRBV6-3 among them. A later analysis found most CMV-associated TCR beta chains apparently HLA-restricted.

With 6 bases removed from V and 1 base from J, the gap between germline ends came to 12 bases. The CDR3 runs to 13 residues. Germline V gene data show CDR1 as GTSNPN and CDR2 as SVGIG (reference sequence). Vbeta (60) and Jbeta (13) primers were used in the PCR. Using immunoSEQ multiplex PCR, the repertoire was profiled, and TCRdb retains in-frame clones only, with some absent. The sample holds about 150,000 clones, just under 75% seen once. About this clone: The antigen is undetermined.

The chain joins TRBV30 to TRBJ2-5; D possibly corresponds to TRBD2 (5 bases). The TCR sequence derives from a woman aged 18-29 years in good health and CMV-seronegative. The sequenced sample consisted of PBMCs. CDR3 residues: CACRARGQETQYF. CDR3 nucleotide sequence: TGTGCCTGCCGCGCACGGGGCCAAGAGACCCAGTACTTC.